This entry lists 11 T cell receptor beta chains sequenced from one sample in a study of T cell responses to AZD1222 COVID-19 vaccine. The method was immunoSEQ multiplex PCR; TCRdb's version includes in-frame clones alone and lacks a portion of them. The data hold under 150,000 clones, with 80% to 90% observed a single time. Sequenced material: peripheral blood, taken on day 0 of AZD1222 vaccination. These receptors were obtained from an adult in good health.

Only a few counts were recorded for this clone. The chain couples TRBV23-1 to TRBJ1-5, with D maybe TRBD1 (5 bases). TRBV23-1 is an open reading frame whose function is uncertain. The CDR3 sequence is 13 residues long. V was shortened by 2 bases and J by 5 bases, with 7 bases between the two germline ends. CDR3 sequence: CASSQGTDQPQHF. In DNA form, the CDR3 reads TGCGCCAGCAGTCAAGGGACTGATCAGCCCCAGCATTTT.

V gene TRBV3-1 (or the pseudogene TRBV3-2) combines with J gene TRBJ2-1, with TRBD2 matching 12 bases. This CDR3 has 16 amino acids. Germline V gene data show CDR1 as LGHDT and CDR2 as YNNKEL (reference sequence). Losses at the gene ends were 2 bases for V and 4 bases for J; bases not matched to a gene: 3. The CDR3 DNA reads TGTGCCAGCAGCCAACTAGCGGGGGGGAGGTACAATGAGCAGTTCTTC. Amino acid sequence: CASSQLAGGRYNEQFF.

The chain joins TRBV19 to TRBJ1-2; D perhaps matches TRBD1 (5 bases). Per germline, CDR1 LNHDA and CDR2 SQIVND (reference sequence). This CDR3 comprises 13 residues. V was pared by 0 bases and J by 8 bases, with 10 bases between. The CDR3 coding sequence is TGTGCCAGTAGTATAGACAGGGAACGCGGCTACACCTTC. Amino acid sequence: CASSIDRERGYTF.

The chain links TRBV5-1 to TRBJ2-3; D is uncertain. CDR1 and CDR2 from the germline V gene are SGHRS and YFSETQ. This CDR3 contains 13 residues. The V and J ends lost 5 bases and 4 bases respectively, with 11 bases between them. CDR3 in amino acids: CASSILHADTQYF. CDR3 coding DNA: TGCGCCAGCAGTATCTTACACGCAGATACGCAGTATTTT. Full variable domain (outside the CDR3, taken from reference TRBV5-1 and TRBJ2-3): KAGVTQTPRYLIKTRGQQVTLSCSPISGHRSVSWYQQTPGQGLQFLFEYFSETQRNKGNFPGRFSGRQFSNSRSEMNVSTLELGDSALYLCASSILHADTQYFGPGTRLTVL.

The V gene is TRBV11-2, the J gene TRBJ2-1; TRBD2 aligns across 9 bases. Germline V CDR1 and CDR2: SGHAT, FQNNGV. This CDR3 is 18 amino acids long. The trim removed 5 bases at V and 7 bases at J, leaving 18 bases unmatched. The CDR3 nucleotides are TGTGCCAGCAGCCCCCCTATAGCGGGGGCCCCCGGGGGGAATGAGCAGTTCTTC. Translating it yields CASSPPIAGAPGGNEQFF.

This chain links TRBV5-1 with TRBJ1-2; 9 bases fit TRBD1. CDR3 size: 16 residues. The J segment lost 3 bases and the V segment lost 3 bases, leaving 9 bases of the junction unmatched. Germline lookup yields CDR1 SGHRS and CDR2 YFSETQ. The CDR3 sequence is CASSYGQGTTHYGYTF. CDR3 DNA: TGCGCCAGCAGCTACGGACAGGGGACTACTCACTATGGCTACACCTTC.

The chain joins TRBV9 to TRBJ2-3, with D maybe TRBD1 (6 bases). Germline V gives CDR1 SGDLS, CDR2 YYNGEE. Trimming removed 3 bases from V and 9 bases from J, with 17 bases in between. The CDR3 loop spans 14 amino acids. CDR3 in amino acids: CASSGSNSRGTQYF. CDR3 DNA: TGTGCCAGCAGCGGATCAAACTCCAGGGGAACGCAGTATTTT.

This clone was counted a few times. In nucleotides, the CDR3 is TGCAGCGTCACAGGACTAGCGTTGGTAGATACGCAGTATTTT. Translating it yields CSVTGLALVDTQYF. The chain uses TRBV29-1 and TRBJ2-3; TRBD2 matches 9 bases. The CDR3 covers 14 residues. Trimming at V came to 6 bases and at J to 5 bases, leaving 9 bases not matched to a gene. CDR1 is SQVTM and CDR2 is ANQGSEA in the germline V gene.

The chain has TRBV7-6 and TRBJ2-1; D remains ambiguous. Trimming took off 1 base at V and 5 bases at J, with 6 bases between the two ends. The CDR3 is made up of 13 amino acids. The germline gives CDR1 SGHVS, CDR2 FNYEAQ. CDR3 sequence: CASSLGSHNEQFF. In DNA, the CDR3 is TGTGCCAGCAGCTTAGGGTCGCACAATGAGCAGTTCTTC. Full variable domain (remainder filled in from reference TRBV7-6 and TRBJ2-1): GAGVSQSPRYKVTKRGQDVALRCDPISGHVSLYWYRQALGQGPEFLTYFNYEAQQDKSGLPNDRFSAERPEGSISTLTIQRTEQRDSAMYRCASSLGSHNEQFFGPGTRLTVL.

The chain recombines TRBV19 with TRBJ1-1; possible D gene TRBD1, 5 bases. The CDR3 totals 15 residues. Trimming removed 3 bases at V and 3 bases at J, with 14 bases between. Germline loops: CDR1 LNHDA, CDR2 SQIVND (reference sequence). CDR3 amino acids: CASSIPQGLYTEAFF. Written as DNA, the CDR3 is TGTGCCAGTAGTATCCCGCAGGGCCTTTACACTGAAGCTTTCTTT.

This sequence joins TRBV5-8 and TRBJ1-6; D is uncertain. Germline lookup yields CDR1 SGHTS and CDR2 YDEGEE. The ends were cut back, 4 bases at V and 1 base at J, with 9 bases in the middle. This CDR3 region has 15 residues. Here the CDR3 DNA reads TGTGCCAGCAGCCCTACTGGGTCCTATAATTCACCCCTCCACTTT. Its protein is CASSPTGSYNSPLHF.